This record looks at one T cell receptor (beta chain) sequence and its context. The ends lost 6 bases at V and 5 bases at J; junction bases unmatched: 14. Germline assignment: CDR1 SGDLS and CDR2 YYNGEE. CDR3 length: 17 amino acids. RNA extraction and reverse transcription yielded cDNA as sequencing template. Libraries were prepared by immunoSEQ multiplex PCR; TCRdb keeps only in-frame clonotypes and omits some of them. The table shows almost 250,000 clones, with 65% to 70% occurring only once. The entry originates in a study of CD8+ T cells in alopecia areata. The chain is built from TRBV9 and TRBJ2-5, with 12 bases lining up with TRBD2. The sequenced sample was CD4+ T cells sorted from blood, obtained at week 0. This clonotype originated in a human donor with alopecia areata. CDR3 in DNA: TGTGCCAGCACCCGAACCCCACTAGCGGGGGGAGCGGAGACCCAGTACTTC. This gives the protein CASTRTPLAGGAETQYF.